This T cell receptor (beta chain) was captured by sequencing in a study of post-analysis software for immune sequencing data. This clonotype was recorded a few times. Its antigen is as yet unknown. CDR1 is DFQATT, CDR2 SNEGSKA, per germline (reference sequence). The CDR3 runs to 14 residues. V shed 3 bases and J shed 0 bases, with 9 bases lying between them. Findings and caveats of the study: Patients carried roughly five TRBV segments more frequently than controls did, and TRBV5-6, TRBV5-1 and TRBV20-1 were among them. Batch-matched samples strongly co-clustered by F measure.

Tagging with unique molecular identifiers was a feature of the TCR beta cDNA libraries. TCRdb re-derived calls from the PCR reads in MiXCR, one entry per CDR3 protein. The profile covers more than 500,000 distinct CDR3 sequences, with approximately 34% appearing a single time and 6% taken by the ten largest. This chain links TRBV20-1 with TRBJ1-5; no clear D gene. The sample was blood. This clonotype originated in a girl aged 2-17 years with multiple sclerosis. The CDR3 here is CSASRLNSNQPQHF. CDR3 sequence (DNA): TGCAGTGCTAGCAGGCTTAATAGCAATCAGCCCCAGCATTTT.